The rows below give T cell receptor beta chains drawn from one sample of a study of cytomegalovirus exposure and HLA in healthy donors. TCRdb's copy holds only in-frame clones and misses some; the assay was immunoSEQ multiplex PCR. The table includes some 200,000 clones, around nine tenths detected once. The sequenced material came from PBMCs. The receptors here all came from a woman under 30 in good health and CMV-seronegative. Each CDR3 is given with its conserved first and last residue. Each record gives: J gene, V gene, CDR3 protein.

j_call: TRBJ2-3; v_call: TRBV5-5; cdr3_aa: CASSHRTVSTDTQYF
j_call: TRBJ2-7; v_call: TRBV10-1; cdr3_aa: CASSGTRGSEQYF
j_call: TRBJ1-1; v_call: TRBV4-1; cdr3_aa: CASSQVSRRDTEAFF
j_call: TRBJ1-2; v_call: TRBV10-2; cdr3_aa: CASIGSDGYGYTF
j_call: TRBJ2-7; v_call: TRBV2; cdr3_aa: CASSGGSRGSEQYF
j_call: TRBJ1-1; v_call: TRBV6-5; cdr3_aa: CASSTDREGTEAFF
j_call: TRBJ1-1; v_call: TRBV10-1; cdr3_aa: CASSGMGQEAFF
j_call: TRBJ1-1; v_call: TRBV18; cdr3_aa: CASSPPNSGNTEAFF
j_call: TRBJ2-2; v_call: TRBV30; cdr3_aa: CAWSLGLALRTGELFF
j_call: TRBJ2-7; v_call: TRBV19; cdr3_aa: CATKKAGATYEQYF
j_call: TRBJ2-7; v_call: TRBV7-9; cdr3_aa: CASSSTRTGFYEQYF
j_call: TRBJ2-7; v_call: TRBV29-1; cdr3_aa: CSARLAGVYEQYF
j_call: TRBJ1-5; v_call: TRBV28; cdr3_aa: CASREGRYTQPQHF
j_call: TRBJ1-2; v_call: TRBV11-3; cdr3_aa: CASSLTGGRLRSDGYTF
j_call: TRBJ1-1; v_call: TRBV29-1; cdr3_aa: CSVAYGETNTEAFF
j_call: TRBJ2-7; v_call: TRBV5-6; cdr3_aa: CASSLPFYEQYF
j_call: TRBJ2-7; v_call: TRBV20-1; cdr3_aa: CSARDVEQYF
j_call: TRBJ2-5; v_call: TRBV7-2; cdr3_aa: CASIYPGQGWETQYF
j_call: TRBJ2-1; v_call: TRBV5-1; cdr3_aa: CASSPLTSGSRNEQFF
j_call: TRBJ1-5; v_call: TRBV28; cdr3_aa: CASTTDMSNQPQHF
j_call: TRBJ2-5; v_call: TRBV29-1; cdr3_aa: CSVEVRQGHYHQETQYF
j_call: TRBJ1-1; v_call: TRBV30; cdr3_aa: CAWSVNKNTEAFF
j_call: TRBJ2-3; v_call: TRBV27; cdr3_aa: CASSPGDQRTDTQYF
j_call: TRBJ2-2; v_call: TRBV4-2; cdr3_aa: CASSQEVLGLENTGELFF
j_call: TRBJ2-5; v_call: TRBV6-5; cdr3_aa: CASSSWDRNQETQYF
j_call: TRBJ2-2; v_call: TRBV7-3; cdr3_aa: CASSLYGGDTGELFF
j_call: TRBJ2-7; v_call: TRBV2; cdr3_aa: CASSVLAIHEQYF
j_call: TRBJ2-7; v_call: TRBV16; cdr3_aa: CASSQSRFYGEQYF
j_call: TRBJ2-2; v_call: TRBV5-1; cdr3_aa: CASSPRQGSPPGELFF
j_call: TRBJ1-2; v_call: TRBV28; cdr3_aa: CASSQLRTDYGYTF
j_call: TRBJ1-2; v_call: TRBV5-1; cdr3_aa: CASSSDGQGSYGYTF
j_call: TRBJ1-1; v_call: TRBV29-1; cdr3_aa: CSVGTGSHTEAFF
j_call: TRBJ1-6; v_call: TRBV2; cdr3_aa: CASSEEGALNSPLHF
j_call: TRBJ2-2; v_call: TRBV5-4; cdr3_aa: CASNPGGGLAANTGELFF
j_call: TRBJ2-7; v_call: TRBV29-1; cdr3_aa: CSVEDSEFSNEQYF
j_call: TRBJ1-3; v_call: TRBV10-3; cdr3_aa: CAISEGGSSGNTIYF